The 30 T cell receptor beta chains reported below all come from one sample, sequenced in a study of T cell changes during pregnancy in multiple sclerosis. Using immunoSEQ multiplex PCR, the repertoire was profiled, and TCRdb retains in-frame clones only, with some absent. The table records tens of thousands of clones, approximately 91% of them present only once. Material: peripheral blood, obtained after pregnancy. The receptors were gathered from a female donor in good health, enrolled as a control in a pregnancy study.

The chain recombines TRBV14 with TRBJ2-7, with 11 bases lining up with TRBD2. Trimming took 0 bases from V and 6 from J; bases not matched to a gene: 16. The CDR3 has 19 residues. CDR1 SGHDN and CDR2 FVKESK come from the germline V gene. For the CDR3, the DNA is TGTGCCAGCAGCCAAGACCGGGTAGCGGGAGGGAGTCACGGGTCCGAGCAGTACTTC. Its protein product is CASSQDRVAGGSHGSEQYF.

The CDR3 sequence is CASSQVRFPEANEKLFF. For the CDR3, the DNA is TGTGCCAGCAGCCAAGTTCGTTTCCCTGAGGCTAATGAAAAACTGTTTTTT. The chain employs TRBV7-6 and TRBJ1-4; D uncertain. CDR3 length equals 17 residues. V was trimmed by 5 bases and J by 3 bases, leaving 19 bases between them. CDR1 SGHVS and CDR2 FNYEAQ come from the germline V gene.

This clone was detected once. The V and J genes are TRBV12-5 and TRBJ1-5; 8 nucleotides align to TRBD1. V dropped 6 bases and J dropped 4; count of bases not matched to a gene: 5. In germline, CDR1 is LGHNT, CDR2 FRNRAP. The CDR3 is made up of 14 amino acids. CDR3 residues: CASGGRGPNQPQHF. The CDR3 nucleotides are TGTGCTAGTGGCGGCAGGGGGCCTAATCAGCCCCAGCATTTT.

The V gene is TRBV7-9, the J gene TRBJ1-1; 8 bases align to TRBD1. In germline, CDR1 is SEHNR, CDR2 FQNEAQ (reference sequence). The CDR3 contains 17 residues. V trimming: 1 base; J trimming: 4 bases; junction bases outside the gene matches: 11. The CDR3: CASSLGTGLSWGTEAFF. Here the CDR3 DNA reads TGTGCCAGCAGCTTAGGGACAGGGTTGTCGTGGGGCACTGAAGCTTTCTTT.

Written as DNA, the CDR3 is TGTGCCAGCTCACCACCGAAACGGGGGGGCCTTTGGGAGGATAAGGATGAGCAGTTCTTC. The encoded protein is CASSPPKRGGLWEDKDEQFF. The genes are TRBV18 and TRBJ2-1, with TRBD2 matching over 8 bases. The CDR3 is 20 residues long. Per germline, CDR1 KGHSH and CDR2 LQKENI. Trimming took 0 bases from V and 8 from J; bases not matched to a gene: 21.

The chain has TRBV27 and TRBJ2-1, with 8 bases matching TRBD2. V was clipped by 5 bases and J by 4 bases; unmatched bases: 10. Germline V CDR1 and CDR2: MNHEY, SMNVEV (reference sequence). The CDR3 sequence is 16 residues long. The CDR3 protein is CASSPGLGTHYNEQFF. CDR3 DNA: TGTGCCAGCAGTCCGGGACTAGGGACCCATTACAATGAGCAGTTCTTC.

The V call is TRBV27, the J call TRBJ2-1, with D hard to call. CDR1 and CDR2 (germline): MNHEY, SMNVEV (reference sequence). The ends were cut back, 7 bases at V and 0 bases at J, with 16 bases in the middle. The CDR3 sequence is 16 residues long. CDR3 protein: CASTRTGLSSYNEQFF. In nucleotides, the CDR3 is TGTGCCAGCACTCGAACGGGTCTTAGCTCCTACAATGAGCAGTTCTTC.

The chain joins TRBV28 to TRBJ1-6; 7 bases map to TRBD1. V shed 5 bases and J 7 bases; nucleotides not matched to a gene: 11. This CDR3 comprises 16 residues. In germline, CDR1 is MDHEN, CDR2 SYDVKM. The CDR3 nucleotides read TGTGCCAGCAGTCCTCTAGGAGGGGGCCTAAATTCACCCCTCCACTTT. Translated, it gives CASSPLGGGLNSPLHF.

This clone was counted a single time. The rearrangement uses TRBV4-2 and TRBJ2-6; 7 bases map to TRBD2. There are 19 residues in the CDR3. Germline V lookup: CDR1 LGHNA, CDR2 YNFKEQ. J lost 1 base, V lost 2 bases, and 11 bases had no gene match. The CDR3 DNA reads TGTGCCAGCAGCCAACGGGAGATAGGGAGGGAGTCTGGGGCCAACGTCCTGACTTTC. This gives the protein CASSQREIGRESGANVLTF.

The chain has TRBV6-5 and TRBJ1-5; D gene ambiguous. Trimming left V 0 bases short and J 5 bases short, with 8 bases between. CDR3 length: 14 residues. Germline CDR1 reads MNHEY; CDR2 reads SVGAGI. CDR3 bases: TGTGCCAGCAGTTACTCGAACAGCCATCAGCCCCAGCATTTT. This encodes CASSYSNSHQPQHF.

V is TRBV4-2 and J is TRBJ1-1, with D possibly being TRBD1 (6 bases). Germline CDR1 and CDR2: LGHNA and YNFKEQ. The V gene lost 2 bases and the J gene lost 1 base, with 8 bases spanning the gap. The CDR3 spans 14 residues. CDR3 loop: CASSQPGANTEAFF. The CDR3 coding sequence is TGTGCCAGCAGCCAACCAGGGGCGAACACTGAAGCTTTCTTT.

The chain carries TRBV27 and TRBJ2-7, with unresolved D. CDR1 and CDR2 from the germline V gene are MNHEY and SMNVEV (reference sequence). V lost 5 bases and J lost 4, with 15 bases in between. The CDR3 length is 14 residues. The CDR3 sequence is CASSPSTGGYEQYF. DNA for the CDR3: TGTGCCAGCAGTCCTTCGACTGGCGGTTACGAGCAGTACTTC.

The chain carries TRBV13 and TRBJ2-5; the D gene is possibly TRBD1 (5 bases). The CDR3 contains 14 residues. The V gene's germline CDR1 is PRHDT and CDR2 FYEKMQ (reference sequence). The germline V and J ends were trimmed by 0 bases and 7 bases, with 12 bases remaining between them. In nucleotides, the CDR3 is TGTGCCAGCAGCTTAGGATCAACAGGACGGACCCAGTACTTC. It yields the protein CASSLGSTGRTQYF.

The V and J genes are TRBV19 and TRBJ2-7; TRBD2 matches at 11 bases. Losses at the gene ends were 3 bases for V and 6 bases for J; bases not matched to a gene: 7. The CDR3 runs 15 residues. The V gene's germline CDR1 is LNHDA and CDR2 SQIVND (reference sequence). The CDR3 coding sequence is TGTGCCAGTAGTATCACTAGCGGGAGTCTTGGCGAGCAGTACTTC. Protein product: CASSITSGSLGEQYF.

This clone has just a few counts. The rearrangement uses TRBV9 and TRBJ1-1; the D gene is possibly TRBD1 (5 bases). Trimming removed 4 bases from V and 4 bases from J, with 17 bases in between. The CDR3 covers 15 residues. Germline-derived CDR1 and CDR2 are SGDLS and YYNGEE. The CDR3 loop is CASSIQDGGITEAFF. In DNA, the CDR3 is TGTGCCAGCAGCATCCAGGACGGGGGGATCACTGAAGCTTTCTTT.

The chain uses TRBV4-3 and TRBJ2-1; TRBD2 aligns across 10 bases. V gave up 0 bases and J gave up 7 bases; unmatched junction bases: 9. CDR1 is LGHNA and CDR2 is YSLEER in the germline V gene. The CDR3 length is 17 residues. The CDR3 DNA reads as TGCGCCAGCAGCCAAGAACGGGCTAGCGGGAGAACTAATGAGCAGTTCTTC. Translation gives CASSQERASGRTNEQFF.

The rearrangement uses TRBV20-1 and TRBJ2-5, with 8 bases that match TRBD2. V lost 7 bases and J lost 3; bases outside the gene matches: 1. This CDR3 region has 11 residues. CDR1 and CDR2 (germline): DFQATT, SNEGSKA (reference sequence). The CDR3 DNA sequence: TGCAGTGAAGCGGGAGAAGAGACCCAGTACTTC. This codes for CSEAGEETQYF.

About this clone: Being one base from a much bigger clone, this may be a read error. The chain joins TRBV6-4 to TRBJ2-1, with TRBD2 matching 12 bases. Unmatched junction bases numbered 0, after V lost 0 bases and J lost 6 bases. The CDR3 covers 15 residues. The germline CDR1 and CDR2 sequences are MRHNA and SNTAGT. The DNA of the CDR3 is TGTGCCAGCAGTGACTCGACTAGCGGGAGCAATGAGCAGTTCTTC. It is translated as CASSDSTSGSNEQFF.

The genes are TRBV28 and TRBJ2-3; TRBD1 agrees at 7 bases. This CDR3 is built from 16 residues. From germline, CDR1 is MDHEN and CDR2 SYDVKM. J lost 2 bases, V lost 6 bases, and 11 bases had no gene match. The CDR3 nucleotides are TGTGCCAGCAGCCCCCGACAGGGCCGTTCCACAGATACGCAGTATTTT. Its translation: CASSPRQGRSTDTQYF. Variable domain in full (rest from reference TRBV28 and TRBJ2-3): DVKVTQSSRYLVKRTGEKVFLECVQDMDHENMFWYRQDPGLGLRLIYFSYDVKMKEKGDIPEGYSVSREKKERFSLILESASTNQTSMYLCASSPRQGRSTDTQYFGPGTRLTVL.

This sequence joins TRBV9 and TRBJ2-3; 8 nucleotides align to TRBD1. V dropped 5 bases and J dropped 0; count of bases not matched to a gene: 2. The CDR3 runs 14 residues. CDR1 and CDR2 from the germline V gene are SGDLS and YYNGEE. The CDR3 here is CASRDRESTDTQYF. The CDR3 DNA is TGTGCCAGCAGGGACAGGGAAAGCACAGATACGCAGTATTTT.

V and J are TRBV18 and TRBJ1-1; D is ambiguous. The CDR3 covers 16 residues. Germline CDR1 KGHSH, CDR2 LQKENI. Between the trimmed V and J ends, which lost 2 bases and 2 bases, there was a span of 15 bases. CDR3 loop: CASSPRSGGRNTEAFF. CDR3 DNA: TGTGCCAGCTCACCAAGGTCTGGCGGGAGAAACACTGAAGCTTTCTTT. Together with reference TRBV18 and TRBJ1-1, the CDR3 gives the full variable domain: NAGVMQNPRHLVRRRGQEARLRCSPMKGHSHVYWYRQLPEEGLKFMVYLQKENIIDESGMPKERFSAEFPKEGPSILRIQQVVRGDSAAYFCASSPRSGGRNTEAFFGQGTRLTVV.

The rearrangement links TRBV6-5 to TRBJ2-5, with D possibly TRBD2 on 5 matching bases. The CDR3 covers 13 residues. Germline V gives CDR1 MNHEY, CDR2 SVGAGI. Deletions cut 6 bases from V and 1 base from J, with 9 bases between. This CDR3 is CASRERSQETQYF. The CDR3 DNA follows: TGTGCCAGCAGAGAGCGGTCCCAAGAGACCCAGTACTTC.

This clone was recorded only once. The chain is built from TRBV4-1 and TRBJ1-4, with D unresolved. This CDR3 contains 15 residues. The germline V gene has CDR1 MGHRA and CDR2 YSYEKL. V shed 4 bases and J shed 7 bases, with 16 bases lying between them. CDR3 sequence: CASSPPGAIVEKLFF. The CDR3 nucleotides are TGCGCCAGCAGCCCTCCGGGAGCAATCGTTGAAAAACTGTTTTTT.

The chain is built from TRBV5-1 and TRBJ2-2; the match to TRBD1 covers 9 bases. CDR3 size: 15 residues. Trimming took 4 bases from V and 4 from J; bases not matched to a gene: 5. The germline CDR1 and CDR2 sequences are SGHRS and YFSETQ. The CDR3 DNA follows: TGCGCCAGCAGCCCGGGACAGGGAGTCACCGGGGAGCTGTTTTTT. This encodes CASSPGQGVTGELFF.

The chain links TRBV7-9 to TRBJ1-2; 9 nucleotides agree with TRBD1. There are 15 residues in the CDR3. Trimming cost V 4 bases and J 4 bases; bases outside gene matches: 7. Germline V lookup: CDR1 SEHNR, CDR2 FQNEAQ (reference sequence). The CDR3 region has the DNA TGTGCCAGCAGCTCCGGCGGGACAGGGTTCTATGGCTACACCTTC. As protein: CASSSGGTGFYGYTF.

The CDR3 nucleotides are TGCAGCGTTGGGCAAGCAGGAAGTTACGAGCAGTACTTC. It yields the protein CSVGQAGSYEQYF. This chain uses TRBV29-1 with TRBJ2-7, with D hard to call. Per germline, CDR1 SQVTM and CDR2 ANQGSEA. This CDR3 has 13 amino acids. Trimming left V 4 bases short and J 4 bases short, with 14 bases between.

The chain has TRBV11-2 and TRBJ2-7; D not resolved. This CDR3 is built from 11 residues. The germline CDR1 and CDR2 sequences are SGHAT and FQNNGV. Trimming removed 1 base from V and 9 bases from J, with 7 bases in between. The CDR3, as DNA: TGTGCCAGCAGCTTAGCTCCGGGGCAGTACTTC. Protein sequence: CASSLAPGQYF.

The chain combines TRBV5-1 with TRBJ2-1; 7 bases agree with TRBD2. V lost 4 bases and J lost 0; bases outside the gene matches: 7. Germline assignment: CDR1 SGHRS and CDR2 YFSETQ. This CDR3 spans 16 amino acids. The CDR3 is CASSPVAGSSYNEQFF. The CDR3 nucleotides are TGCGCCAGCAGCCCGGTAGCGGGTAGCTCCTACAATGAGCAGTTCTTC.

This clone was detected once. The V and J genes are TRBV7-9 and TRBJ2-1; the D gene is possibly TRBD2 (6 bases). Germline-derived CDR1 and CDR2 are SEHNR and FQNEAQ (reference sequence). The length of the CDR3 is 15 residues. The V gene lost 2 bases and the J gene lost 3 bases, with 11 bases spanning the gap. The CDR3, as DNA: TGTGCCAGCAGCTTAAACCTAGCGAGCTACAATGAGCAGTTCTTC. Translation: CASSLNLASYNEQFF.

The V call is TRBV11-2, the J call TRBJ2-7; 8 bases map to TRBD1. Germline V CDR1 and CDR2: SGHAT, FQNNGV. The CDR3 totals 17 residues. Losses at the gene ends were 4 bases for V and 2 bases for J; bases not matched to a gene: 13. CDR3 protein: CASSSTLQGATTYEQYF. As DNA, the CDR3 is TGTGCCAGCAGCTCAACCCTCCAGGGGGCCACCACCTACGAGCAGTACTTC.